This T cell receptor beta chain was sequenced during a study of T cell repertoires in cytomegalovirus infection. Overall study context: The study used recently identified HLA-C-restricted and well-studied HLA-B-restricted CMV epitopes. CMV infection and matching HLA type were both indicated by public TCR beta signatures. Study outcomes and limitations: Identification of carriers of CMV plus the relevant HLA was achieved through cumulative public TCR beta family frequency. In two of eight donors, the top clonotype was HLA-C-restricted CMV-specific.

Trimming took 7 bases from V and 8 from J, leaving 20 bases between them. In germline, CDR1 is SQVTM, CDR2 ANQGSEA. The CDR3 consists of 13 residues. This clonotype showed up just a few times. What it binds is not known. Each CDR3 protein gets one entry after TCRdb re-called the reads with MiXCR. The sample contains about 770,000 distinct CDR3 sequences, 25% to 35% of which appear only once. The sequence was obtained from a human donor in good health (CMV status not recorded). Some clones in this sample may be carry-over from other donors' samples. The input for sequencing was cultured CD8+ T cells from PBMCs, taken from culture after CMV antigen stimulation. V and J are TRBV29-1 and TRBJ1-2; maybe TRBD1 (6 bases). The CDR3 DNA follows: TGCAGCGCCCGCATGGGGGCCGTGCGCGGCTACACCTTC. Translation: CSARMGAVRGYTF.